A selection of T cell receptor beta chains follows, all from one sample in a study of T cell repertoires in cytomegalovirus infection. TCRdb processed the reads anew with MiXCR; each CDR3 protein has one entry. The sample yields about 920,000 distinct CDR3 sequences, around 30% seen once. Antigens of these TCRs are unknown. This specimen consisted of cultured CD8+ T cells from PBMCs, obtained from culture after CMV antigen stimulation. These receptors all stem from a human donor in good health (CMV status not recorded). Some clones in this sample may be carry-over from other donors' samples. Each CDR3 is given with its conserved first and last residue. Each record gives: V gene, J gene, D gene, clone size, CDR3 length, CDR3 DNA, CDR3 protein. D genes are given only for firm matches. Some rows have no size entry. The others give once, few or many, or a class for an expanded clone.

V gene: TRBV27
J gene: TRBJ2-5
D gene: NA
clone size: NA
CDR3 length: 13
CDR3 DNA: TGTGCCAGCAGTTTTTACTACCCGGAGACCCAGTACTTC
CDR3 protein: CASSFYYPETQYF

V gene: TRBV13
J gene: TRBJ2-1
D gene: NA
clone size: NA
CDR3 length: 16
CDR3 DNA: TGTGCCAGCAGCTTAGTACAGTCACTACATTTTGATGAGCAGTTCTTC
CDR3 protein: CASSLVQSLHFDEQFF

V gene: TRBV11-2
J gene: TRBJ2-4
D gene: NA
clone size: NA
CDR3 length: 17
CDR3 DNA: TGTGCCAGCAGCCTAAGGCCGAGGACACTAGCCAAAAACATTCAGTACTTC
CDR3 protein: CASSLRPRTLAKNIQYF

V gene: TRBV7-9
J gene: TRBJ1-1
D gene: NA
clone size: once
CDR3 length: 12
CDR3 DNA: TGTGCCAGCATCGAAATCGGGGGAGAAGCTTTCTTT
CDR3 protein: CASIEIGGEAFF

V gene: TRBV27
J gene: TRBJ2-3
D gene: TRBD2
clone size: few
CDR3 length: 15
CDR3 DNA: TGTGCCAGCAGTTTCGGGATAGCGGGGACAGATACGCAGTATTTT
CDR3 protein: CASSFGIAGTDTQYF

V gene: TRBV7-6
J gene: TRBJ2-5
D gene: TRBD1
clone size: many
CDR3 length: 13
CDR3 DNA: TGTGCCAGCAGCTTAGCGAGGGGACAGGGAATTTACTTC
CDR3 protein: CASSLARGQGIYF

V gene: TRBV19
J gene: TRBJ1-2
D gene: TRBD1
clone size: few
CDR3 length: 13
CDR3 DNA: TGTGCCAGTAGTATGGGGGACAGGGGCGGCTACACCTTC
CDR3 protein: CASSMGDRGGYTF

V gene: TRBV14
J gene: TRBJ1-1
D gene: NA
clone size: NA
CDR3 length: 16
CDR3 DNA: TGTGCCAGCAGCTTAAAGGGAGCCGGGAGGTACACTGAAGCTTTCTTT
CDR3 protein: CASSLKGAGRYTEAFF

V gene: TRBV29-1
J gene: TRBJ2-3
D gene: NA
clone size: few
CDR3 length: 13
CDR3 DNA: TGCAGCGTTGTCGGGCCTTCCACAGATACGCAGTATTTT
CDR3 protein: CSVVGPSTDTQYF

V gene: TRBV12-3/TRBV12-4
J gene: TRBJ1-1
D gene: NA
clone size: NA
CDR3 length: 15
CDR3 DNA: TGTGTCAGCAGTTTAGCTTCGATGGGGAACACTGAAGCTTTCTTT
CDR3 protein: CVSSLASMGNTEAFF

V gene: TRBV12-3/TRBV12-4
J gene: TRBJ2-7
D gene: TRBD1
clone size: few
CDR3 length: 19
CDR3 DNA: TGTGCCAGCAGCCACTCCTGGGACAGGGAATCCAAGAGCCCCTACGAGCAGTACTTC
CDR3 protein: CASSHSWDRESKSPYEQYF

V gene: TRBV7-2
J gene: TRBJ2-7
D gene: TRBD2
clone size: many
CDR3 length: 14
CDR3 DNA: TGTGCCAGCAGCTCGCGACTAGCCTCCTACGAGCAGTACTTC
CDR3 protein: CASSSRLASYEQYF

V gene: TRBV28
J gene: TRBJ2-2
D gene: TRBD1
clone size: NA
CDR3 length: 15
CDR3 DNA: TGTGCCAGCAGACCCGGGACAGCAGGGGCCGGGGAGCTGTTTTTT
CDR3 protein: CASRPGTAGAGELFF

V gene: TRBV9
J gene: TRBJ1-2
D gene: NA
clone size: NA
CDR3 length: 16
CDR3 DNA: TGTGCCAGCAGCGTATCTCGGAACAGCCCCAACTATGGCTACACCTTC
CDR3 protein: CASSVSRNSPNYGYTF

V gene: TRBV20-1
J gene: TRBJ1-1
D gene: NA
clone size: once
CDR3 length: 12
CDR3 DNA: TGCAGTGCTACCAGGGCCGGCACGAATGCTTTCTTT
CDR3 protein: CSATRAGTNAFF

V gene: TRBV15
J gene: TRBJ2-5
D gene: TRBD1
clone size: NA
CDR3 length: 14
CDR3 DNA: TGTGCCACCAGCAGAGATACAGGGGCAGAGACCCAGTACTTC
CDR3 protein: CATSRDTGAETQYF

V gene: TRBV7-6
J gene: TRBJ1-1
D gene: NA
clone size: few
CDR3 length: 14
CDR3 DNA: TGTGCCAGCAGCACCTCGGACGGGAACACTGAAGCTTTCTTT
CDR3 protein: CASSTSDGNTEAFF

V gene: TRBV20-1
J gene: TRBJ2-1
D gene: NA
clone size: many
CDR3 length: 16
CDR3 DNA: TGCAGTGCTAGAGAACCCACAGGGAGGGGTGGAAATGAGCAGTTCTTC
CDR3 protein: CSAREPTGRGGNEQFF

V gene: TRBV27
J gene: TRBJ2-1
D gene: TRBD2
clone size: NA
CDR3 length: 15
CDR3 DNA: TGTGCCAGCAGTTTCGTAGCGGGGCTCTACAATGAGCAGTTCTTC
CDR3 protein: CASSFVAGLYNEQFF

V gene: TRBV6-2/TRBV6-3
J gene: TRBJ2-1
D gene: NA
clone size: few
CDR3 length: 18
CDR3 DNA: TGTGCCAGCAGCTCGAATGTGCTGACAGACAGAATTGCCAATGAGCAGTTCTTC
CDR3 protein: CASSSNVLTDRIANEQFF

V gene: TRBV20-1
J gene: TRBJ2-7
D gene: TRBD2
clone size: NA
CDR3 length: 15
CDR3 DNA: TGCAGTGCTGAACCAAGCGGGGCCTACTCCTACGAGCAGTACTTC
CDR3 protein: CSAEPSGAYSYEQYF

V gene: TRBV6-5
J gene: TRBJ1-4
D gene: NA
clone size: NA
CDR3 length: 16
CDR3 DNA: TGTGCCAGCAGTTACTCGTGGGGAAGTCGTAATGAAAAACTGTTTTTT
CDR3 protein: CASSYSWGSRNEKLFF

V gene: TRBV11-2
J gene: TRBJ2-1
D gene: NA
clone size: few
CDR3 length: 12
CDR3 DNA: TGTGCCAGCAGCTGGGACGGGGCCCAGCAGTTCTTC
CDR3 protein: CASSWDGAQQFF

V gene: TRBV6-2/TRBV6-3
J gene: TRBJ2-7
D gene: NA
clone size: NA
CDR3 length: 12
CDR3 DNA: TGTGCCAGCAGTTATGGGGTTGGCGAGCAGTACTTC
CDR3 protein: CASSYGVGEQYF

V gene: TRBV7-9
J gene: TRBJ1-3
D gene: NA
clone size: few
CDR3 length: 15
CDR3 DNA: TGTGCCAGCAGCTCAGATGGAGGGGCCGGAAACACCATATATTTT
CDR3 protein: CASSSDGGAGNTIYF

V gene: TRBV4-2
J gene: TRBJ1-4
D gene: TRBD1
clone size: few
CDR3 length: 15
CDR3 DNA: TGTGCCAGCAGCCAGGAGGGACAGGGGAATGAAAAACTGTTTTTT
CDR3 protein: CASSQEGQGNEKLFF

V gene: TRBV9
J gene: TRBJ2-1
D gene: TRBD2
clone size: NA
CDR3 length: 17
CDR3 DNA: TGTGCCAGCAGCGCCGAGGGACTAGCGGGGGTTTTCGATGAGCAGTTCTTC
CDR3 protein: CASSAEGLAGVFDEQFF

V gene: TRBV6-8
J gene: TRBJ1-4
D gene: NA
clone size: NA
CDR3 length: 15
CDR3 DNA: TGTACCAGCAGTTACCAAAAGACGGAGGGTGAAAAACTGTTTTTT
CDR3 protein: CTSSYQKTEGEKLFF

V gene: TRBV27
J gene: TRBJ2-1
D gene: TRBD2
clone size: few
CDR3 length: 14
CDR3 DNA: TGTGCCAGCAGTTGGTCGGGGGGATACAATGAGCAGTTCTTC
CDR3 protein: CASSWSGGYNEQFF

V gene: TRBV27
J gene: TRBJ1-3
D gene: NA
clone size: many
CDR3 length: 14
CDR3 DNA: TGTGCCAGCAGTTCCCCAGGGTCCGGAAACACCATATATTTT
CDR3 protein: CASSSPGSGNTIYF

V gene: TRBV6-2/TRBV6-3
J gene: TRBJ2-1
D gene: NA
clone size: NA
CDR3 length: 15
CDR3 DNA: TGTGCCAGCAGTTACTGGGATGGAGGGGACAATGAGCAGTTCTTC
CDR3 protein: CASSYWDGGDNEQFF

V gene: TRBV9
J gene: TRBJ1-4
D gene: NA
clone size: NA
CDR3 length: 15
CDR3 DNA: TGTGCCAGCAGCATCGGACCTTCCTCGGCGGAAAAACTGTTTTTT
CDR3 protein: CASSIGPSSAEKLFF